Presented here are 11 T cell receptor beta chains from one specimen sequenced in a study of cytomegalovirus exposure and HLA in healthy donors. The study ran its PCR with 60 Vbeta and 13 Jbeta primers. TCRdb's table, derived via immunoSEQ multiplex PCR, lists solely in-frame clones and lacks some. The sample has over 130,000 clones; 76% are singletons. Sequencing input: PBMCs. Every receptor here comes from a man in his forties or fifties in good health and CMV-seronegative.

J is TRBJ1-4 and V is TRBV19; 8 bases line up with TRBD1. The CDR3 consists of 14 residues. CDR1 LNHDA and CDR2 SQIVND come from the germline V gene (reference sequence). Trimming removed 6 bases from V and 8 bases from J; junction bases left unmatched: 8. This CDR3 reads CASSEQGGNEKLFF. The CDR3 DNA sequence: TGTGCCAGTAGCGAACAGGGGGGGAACGAAAAACTGTTTTTT.

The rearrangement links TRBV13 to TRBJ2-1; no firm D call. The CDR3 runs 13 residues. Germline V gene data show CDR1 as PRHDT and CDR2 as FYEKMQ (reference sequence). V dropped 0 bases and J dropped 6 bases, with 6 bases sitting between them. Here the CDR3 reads CASSLGNSNEQFF. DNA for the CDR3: TGTGCCAGCAGCTTAGGCAACAGCAATGAGCAGTTCTTC. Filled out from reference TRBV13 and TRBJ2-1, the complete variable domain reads AAGVIQSPRHLIKEKRETATLKCYPIPRHDTVYWYQQGPGQDPQFLISFYEKMQSDKGSIPDRFSAQQFSDYHSELNMSSLELGDSALYFCASSLGNSNEQFFGPGTRLTVL.

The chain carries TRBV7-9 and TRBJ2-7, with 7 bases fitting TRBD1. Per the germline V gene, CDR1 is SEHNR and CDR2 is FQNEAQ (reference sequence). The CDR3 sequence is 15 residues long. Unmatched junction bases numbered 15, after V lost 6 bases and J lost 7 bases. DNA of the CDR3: TGTGCCAGCAGTCCTAGCTTAGGACAGGCTGGTGAGCAGTACTTC. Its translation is CASSPSLGQAGEQYF.

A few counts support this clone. The CDR3 spells CASSSWGLAGVSEQYF. The CDR3, as DNA: TGTGCCAGCAGCTCCTGGGGACTAGCGGGAGTCAGCGAGCAGTACTTC. The chain employs TRBV11-2 and TRBJ2-5, with 14 bases aligning to TRBD2. TRBJ2-7 explains the end of the DNA better; the J call may be wrong. Germline lookup yields CDR1 SGHAT and CDR2 FQNNGV. This CDR3 contains 16 residues.

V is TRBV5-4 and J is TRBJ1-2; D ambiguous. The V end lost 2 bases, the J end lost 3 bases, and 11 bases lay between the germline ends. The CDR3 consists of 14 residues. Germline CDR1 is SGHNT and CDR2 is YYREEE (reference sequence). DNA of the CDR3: TGTGCCAGCAGCTTCGTAGAGGCGGACTATGGCTACACCTTC. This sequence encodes CASSFVEADYGYTF.

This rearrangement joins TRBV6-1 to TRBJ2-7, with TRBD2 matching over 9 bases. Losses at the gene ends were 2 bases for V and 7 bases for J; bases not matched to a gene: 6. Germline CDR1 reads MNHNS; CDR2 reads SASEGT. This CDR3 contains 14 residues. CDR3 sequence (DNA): TGTGCCAGCAGTGAATCCAGCGGGAGGAGAGAGCAGTACTTC. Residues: CASSESSGRREQYF.

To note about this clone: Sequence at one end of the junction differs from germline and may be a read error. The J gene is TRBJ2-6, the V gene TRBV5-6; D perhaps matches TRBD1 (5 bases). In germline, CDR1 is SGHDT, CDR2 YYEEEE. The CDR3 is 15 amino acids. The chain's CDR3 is CASSLALSGANGLTF. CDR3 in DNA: TGTGCCAGCAGCTTGGCCCTATCTGGGGCCAACGGCCTGACTTTC.

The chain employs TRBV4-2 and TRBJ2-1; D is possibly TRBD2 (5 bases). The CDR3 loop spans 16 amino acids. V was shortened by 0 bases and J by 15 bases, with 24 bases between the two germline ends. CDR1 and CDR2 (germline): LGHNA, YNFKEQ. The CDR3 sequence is CASSQDSYDGSGSPFF. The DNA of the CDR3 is TGTGCCAGCAGCCAAGATTCATATGACGGGTCGGGGAGCCCGTTCTTC.

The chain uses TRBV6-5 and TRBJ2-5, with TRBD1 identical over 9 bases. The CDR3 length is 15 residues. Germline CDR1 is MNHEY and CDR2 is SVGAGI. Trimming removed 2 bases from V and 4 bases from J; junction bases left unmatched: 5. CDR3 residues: CASSYGGTGLETQYF. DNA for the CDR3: TGTGCCAGCAGTTACGGAGGGACAGGGTTAGAGACCCAGTACTTC.

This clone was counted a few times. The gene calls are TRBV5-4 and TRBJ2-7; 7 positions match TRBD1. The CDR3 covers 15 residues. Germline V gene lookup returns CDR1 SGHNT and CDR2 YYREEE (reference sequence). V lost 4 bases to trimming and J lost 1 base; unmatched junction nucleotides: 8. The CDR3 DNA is TGTGCCAGCAGCCCCAGGGGGACATCATCCTACGAGCAGTACTTC. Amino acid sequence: CASSPRGTSSYEQYF.

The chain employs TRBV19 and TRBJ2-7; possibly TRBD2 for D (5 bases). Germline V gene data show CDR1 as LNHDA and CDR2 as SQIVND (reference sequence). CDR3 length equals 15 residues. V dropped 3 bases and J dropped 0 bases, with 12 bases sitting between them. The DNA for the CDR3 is TGTGCCAGTAGTATCGTAGCGCAAAGCTCCTACGAGCAGTACTTC. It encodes CASSIVAQSSYEQYF.